The 17 T cell receptor beta chains in this list originate from one sample, sequenced in a study of OX40 agonist ivuxolimab in advanced cancers. Clones were sequenced by immunoSEQ multiplex PCR, and TCRdb holds only the in-frame ones, with some missing. The data contain some 70,000 clones, 75% to 90% of them seen just once; the ten biggest clones take up approximately 8%. The source material was CD4+ or CD8+ T cells sorted from blood, sampled in a trial of the OX40 agonist ivuxolimab. The receptors shown here come from an adult with an advanced solid tumor such as melanoma, head and neck, liver or kidney cancer.

The chain links TRBV28 to TRBJ2-2; 7 bases agree with TRBD1. The CDR3 covers 14 residues. V gave up 5 bases and J gave up 5 bases; unmatched junction bases: 5. CDR1 is MDHEN, CDR2 SYDVKM, per germline. The CDR3 here is CASSRQGPTGELFF. DNA of the CDR3: TGTGCCAGCAGTAGACAGGGCCCTACCGGGGAGCTGTTTTTT.

The chain has TRBV7-2 and TRBJ1-3; D possibly corresponds to TRBD1 (6 bases). Trimming removed 4 bases from V and 9 bases from J, with 19 bases in between. Germline V CDR1 and CDR2: SGHTA, FQGNSA. This CDR3 comprises 15 residues. The CDR3 DNA follows: TGTGCCAGCAGCTCCCATCTCGGGGCCAGGGGCACCATATATTTT. This gives the protein CASSSHLGARGTIYF.

The chain joins TRBV27 to TRBJ2-2; TRBD1 might be the D (7 bases). CDR1 is MNHEY, CDR2 SMNVEV, per germline (reference sequence). The CDR3 has 17 amino acids. V was clipped by 5 bases and J by 0 bases, with 16 bases between them. CDR3 DNA sequence: TGTGCCAGCAGTCAACGAGGAGGGGGCGCGAACACCGGGGAGCTGTTTTTT. It yields the protein CASSQRGGGANTGELFF.

The chain couples TRBV5-5 to TRBJ1-1; TRBD1 is a possible D gene (5 bases). The germline CDR1 and CDR2 sequences are SGHKS and YYEKEE (reference sequence). The CDR3 totals 15 residues. V lost 0 bases and J lost 2, with 11 bases in between. The DNA of the CDR3 is TGTGCCAGCAGCTTGGCGGGGGTAGGAAACACTGAAGCTTTCTTT. It codes for CASSLAGVGNTEAFF.

This chain uses TRBV28 with TRBJ1-2; possibly TRBD1 for D (5 bases). The CDR3 runs to 13 residues. CDR1 and CDR2 from the germline V gene are MDHEN and SYDVKM. V was cut by 7 bases and J by 3 bases, with 12 bases left in between. In DNA, the CDR3 is TGTGCCAGCAAAGTTGGACAAGACTATGGCTACACCTTC. Its translation: CASKVGQDYGYTF.

This chain joins TRBV28 and TRBJ2-4, with D uncertain. The ends were cut back, 1 base at V and 0 bases at J, with 7 bases in the middle. From germline, CDR1 is MDHEN and CDR2 SYDVKM. The CDR3 has 15 residues. For the CDR3, the DNA is TGTGCCAGCAGTTTATCTACCTTAGCCAAAAACATTCAGTACTTC. Translation gives CASSLSTLAKNIQYF.

There are a few counts of this clone. The chain links TRBV5-4 to TRBJ2-2, with a weak D call TRBD2 (6 bases). The V end lost 4 bases, the J end lost 1 base, and 14 bases lay between the germline ends. The CDR3 covers 16 residues. Germline-derived CDR1 and CDR2 are SGHNT and YYREEE (reference sequence). CDR3: CASSPSGGLNTGELFF. DNA for the CDR3: TGTGCCAGCAGCCCCAGCGGAGGGTTGAACACCGGGGAGCTGTTTTTT.

This clone was seen a few times. At one of its ends the junction is not consistent with the germline gene, which may arise from a read error. The V gene is TRBV18, the J gene TRBJ2-1; 10 nucleotides align to TRBD2. Germline V gene lookup returns CDR1 KGHSH and CDR2 LQKENI. CDR3 length equals 18 residues. This CDR3 reads CASSQGPLSGGRYSEQFF. In DNA, the CDR3 is TGTGCCAGCTCCCAAGGCCCCCTTAGCGGGGGGCGTTACAGTGAGCAGTTCTTC.

With respect to this clone: This sample includes further DNA sequences coding for the same CDR3. This chain links TRBV19 with TRBJ1-2; D unresolved. V was trimmed by 6 bases and J by 0 bases, leaving 5 bases between them. The CDR3 totals 12 residues. Germline CDR1 and CDR2: LNHDA and SQIVND (reference sequence). The CDR3 region has the DNA TGTGCCAGTAGGGGTTCTAACTATGGCTACACCTTC. This encodes CASRGSNYGYTF.

This chain links TRBV2 with TRBJ2-3, with a weak D call TRBD1 (5 bases). Germline lookup yields CDR1 SNHLY and CDR2 FYNNEI. This CDR3 spans 14 amino acids. Trimming shortened V by 5 bases and J by 1 base, and 10 bases separated the two germline ends. The CDR3 DNA follows: TGTGCCAGCAGTAGACCACAGGGCACAGATACGCAGTATTTT. This gives the protein CASSRPQGTDTQYF.

V usage is TRBV5-6 and J usage is TRBJ2-7; D possibly corresponds to TRBD1 (6 bases). V was trimmed by 0 bases and J by 3 bases, leaving 16 bases between them. This CDR3 is 16 amino acids long. Germline values: CDR1 SGHDT, CDR2 YYEEEE. In DNA form, the CDR3 reads TGTGCCAGCAGCTTGGTAGTTATGGGACAAAACTACGAGCAGTACTTC. It translates to CASSLVVMGQNYEQYF.

This chain links TRBV11-2 with TRBJ2-5, with D perhaps matching TRBD2 (6 bases). V was cut by 6 bases and J by 5 bases, with 16 bases left in between. In germline, CDR1 is SGHAT, CDR2 FQNNGV. The CDR3 is 14 amino acids. The CDR3 loop is CASSSGLSRETQYF. In DNA form, the CDR3 reads TGTGCCAGCAGTTCGGGACTTAGCAGGGAGACCCAGTACTTC.

The rearrangement uses TRBV4-1 and TRBJ1-3; D might be TRBD1 (6 bases). CDR3 length equals 15 residues. CDR1 and CDR2 (germline): MGHRA, YSYEKL. Trimming stripped 6 bases from V and 6 bases from J, with 18 bases between. The chain's CDR3 is CASSRGQKGINTIYF. The CDR3 nucleotides read TGCGCCAGCAGTCGAGGACAGAAGGGAATAAACACCATATATTTT.

The V and J genes are TRBV28 and TRBJ2-2; TRBD1 aligns across 8 bases. The CDR3 is made up of 16 amino acids. V lost 6 bases to trimming and J lost 6 bases; unmatched junction nucleotides: 12. The germline V gene has CDR1 MDHEN and CDR2 SYDVKM. The CDR3 is CASSLTGQGYAGELFF. CDR3 coding DNA: TGTGCCAGCAGCCTTACTGGACAGGGATATGCCGGGGAGCTGTTTTTT. Combining the CDR3 with reference TRBV28 and TRBJ2-2 gives the whole variable domain DVKVTQSSRYLVKRTGEKVFLECVQDMDHENMFWYRQDPGLGLRLIYFSYDVKMKEKGDIPEGYSVSREKKERFSLILESASTNQTSMYLCASSLTGQGYAGELFFGEGSRLTVL.

This chain connects TRBV5-1 to TRBJ2-1; 10 nucleotides agree with TRBD2. Germline V CDR1 and CDR2: SGHRS, YFSETQ. The CDR3 is made up of 15 amino acids. The ends lost 4 bases at V and 8 bases at J; junction bases unmatched: 9. This CDR3 reads CASSPIAGGRDEQFF. The CDR3 region has the DNA TGCGCCAGCAGCCCCATAGCGGGGGGAAGAGATGAGCAGTTCTTC.

The chain uses TRBV20-1 and TRBJ1-1; D not certain. Trimming took 1 base from V and 4 from J, leaving 4 bases between them. Germline CDR1 and CDR2: DFQATT and SNEGSKA (reference sequence). The CDR3 spans 11 residues. The CDR3 reads CSARVLTEAFF. The CDR3 DNA sequence: TGCAGTGCTAGAGTCCTCACTGAAGCTTTCTTT.

The chain employs TRBV7-2 and TRBJ2-3, with 8 bases matching TRBD2. The CDR3 sequence is 16 residues long. CDR1 SGHTA and CDR2 FQGNSA come from the germline V gene. Trimming at V came to 6 bases and at J to 0 bases, leaving 8 bases not matched to a gene. Here the CDR3 DNA reads TGTGCCAGCAGTTACCGCGGGGGGCCGAGCACAGATACGCAGTATTTT. This encodes CASSYRGGPSTDTQYF.